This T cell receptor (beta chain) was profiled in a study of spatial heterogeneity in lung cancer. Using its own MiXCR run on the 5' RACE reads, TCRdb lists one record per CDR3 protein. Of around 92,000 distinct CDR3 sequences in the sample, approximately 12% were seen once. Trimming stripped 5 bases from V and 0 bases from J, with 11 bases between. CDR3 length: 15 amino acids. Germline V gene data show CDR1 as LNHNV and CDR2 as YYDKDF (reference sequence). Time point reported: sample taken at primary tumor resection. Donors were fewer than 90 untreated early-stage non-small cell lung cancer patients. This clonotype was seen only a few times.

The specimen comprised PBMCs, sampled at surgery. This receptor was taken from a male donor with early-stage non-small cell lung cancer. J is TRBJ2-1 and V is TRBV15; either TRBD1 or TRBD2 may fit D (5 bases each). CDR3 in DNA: TGTGCCACCAGCGGGGACGCAAGCTCCTACAATGAGCAGTTCTTC. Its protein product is CATSGDASSYNEQFF.